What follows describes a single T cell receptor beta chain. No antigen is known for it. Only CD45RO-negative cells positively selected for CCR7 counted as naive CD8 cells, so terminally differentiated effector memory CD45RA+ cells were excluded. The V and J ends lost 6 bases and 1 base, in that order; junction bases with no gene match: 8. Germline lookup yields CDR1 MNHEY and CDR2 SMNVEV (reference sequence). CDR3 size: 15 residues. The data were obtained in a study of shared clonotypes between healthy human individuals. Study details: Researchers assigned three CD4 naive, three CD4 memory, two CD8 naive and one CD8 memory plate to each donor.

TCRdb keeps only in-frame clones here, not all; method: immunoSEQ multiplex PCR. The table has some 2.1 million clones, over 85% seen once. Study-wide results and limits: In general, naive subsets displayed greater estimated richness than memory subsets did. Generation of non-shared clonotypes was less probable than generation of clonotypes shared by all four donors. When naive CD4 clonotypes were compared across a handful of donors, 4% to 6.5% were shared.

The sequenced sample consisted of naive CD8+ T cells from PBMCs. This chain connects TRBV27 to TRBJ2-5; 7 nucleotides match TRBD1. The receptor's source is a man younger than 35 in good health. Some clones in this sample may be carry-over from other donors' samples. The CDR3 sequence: CASSLTGPSQETQYF. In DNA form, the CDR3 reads TGTGCCAGCAGCTTGACAGGGCCTAGCCAAGAGACCCAGTACTTC.